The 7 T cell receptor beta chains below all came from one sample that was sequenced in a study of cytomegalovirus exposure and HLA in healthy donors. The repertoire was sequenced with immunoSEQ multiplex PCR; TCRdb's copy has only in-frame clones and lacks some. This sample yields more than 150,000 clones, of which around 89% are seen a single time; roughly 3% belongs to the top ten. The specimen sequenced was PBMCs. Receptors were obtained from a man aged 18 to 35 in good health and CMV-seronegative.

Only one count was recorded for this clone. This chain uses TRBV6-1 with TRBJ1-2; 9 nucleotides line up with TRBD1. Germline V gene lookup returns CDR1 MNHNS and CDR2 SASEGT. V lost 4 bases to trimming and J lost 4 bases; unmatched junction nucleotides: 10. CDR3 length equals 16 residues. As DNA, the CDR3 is TGTGCCAGCAGTGGAGGGGACAGGGTGGTCGGCTATGGCTACACCTTC. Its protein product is CASSGGDRVVGYGYTF.

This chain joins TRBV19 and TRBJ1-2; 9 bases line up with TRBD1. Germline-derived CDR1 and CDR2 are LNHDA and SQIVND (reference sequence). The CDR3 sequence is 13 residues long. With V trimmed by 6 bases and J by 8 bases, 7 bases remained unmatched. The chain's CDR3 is CASSGQGIPGYTF. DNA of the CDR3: TGTGCCAGTAGCGGACAGGGGATTCCGGGCTACACCTTC. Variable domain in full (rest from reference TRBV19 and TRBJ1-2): DGGITQSPKYLFRKEGQNVTLSCEQNLNHDAMYWYRQDPGQGLRLIYYSQIVNDFQKGDIAEGYSVSREKKESFPLTVTSAQKNPTAFYLCASSGQGIPGYTFGSGTRLTVV.

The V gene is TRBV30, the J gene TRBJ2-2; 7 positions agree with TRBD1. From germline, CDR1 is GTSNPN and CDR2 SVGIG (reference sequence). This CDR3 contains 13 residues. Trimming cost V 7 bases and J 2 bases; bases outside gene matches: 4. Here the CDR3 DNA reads TGTGCCTCTGACAGGGTTAACACCGGGGAGCTGTTTTTT. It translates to CASDRVNTGELFF.

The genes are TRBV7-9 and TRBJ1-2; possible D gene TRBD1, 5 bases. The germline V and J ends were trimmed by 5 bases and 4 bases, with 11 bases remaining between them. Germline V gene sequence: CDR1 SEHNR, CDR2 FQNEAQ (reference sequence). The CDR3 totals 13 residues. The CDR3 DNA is TGTGCCAGCAGCCTCCGGGACTCCTATGGCTACACCTTC. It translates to CASSLRDSYGYTF.

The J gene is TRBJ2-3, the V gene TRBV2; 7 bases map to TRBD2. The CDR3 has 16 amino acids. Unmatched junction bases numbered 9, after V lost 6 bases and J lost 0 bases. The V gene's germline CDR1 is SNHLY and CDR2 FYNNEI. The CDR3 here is CASSPGTNLSTDTQYF. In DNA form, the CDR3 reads TGTGCCAGCAGCCCCGGGACTAACCTTAGCACAGATACGCAGTATTTT.

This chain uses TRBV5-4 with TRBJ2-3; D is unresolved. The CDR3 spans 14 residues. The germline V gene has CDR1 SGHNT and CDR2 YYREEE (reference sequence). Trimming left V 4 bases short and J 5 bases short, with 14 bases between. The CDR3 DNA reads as TGTGCCAGCAGCGCCTCGATAGTCGGAGATACGCAGTATTTT. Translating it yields CASSASIVGDTQYF.

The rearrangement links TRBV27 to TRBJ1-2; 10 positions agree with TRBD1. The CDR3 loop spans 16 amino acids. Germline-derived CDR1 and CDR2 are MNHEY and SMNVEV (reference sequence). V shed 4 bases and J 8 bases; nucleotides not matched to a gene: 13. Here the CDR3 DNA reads TGTGCCAGCAGTTGGGGGACAGGGGCAGGGAGGAGAGGCTACACCTTC. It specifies CASSWGTGAGRRGYTF.